This T cell receptor beta chain was recovered during a study of blood T cell repertoires in COVID-19. Study-wide context: In each case, the material was cDNA or gDNA derived from T cells, B-cell-depleted T cells, or PBMCs.

This clone was observed once. Sequenced by immunoSEQ multiplex PCR; TCRdb stores in-frame clones only, minus some. The repertoire consists of around 280,000 clones, with 87% occurring once and the leading ten covering about 2%. This receptor was obtained from a woman aged 50 to 60 who had recovered from COVID-19. The sequencing input was peripheral blood.

DNA for the CDR3: TGTGCCAGTAGTGCTCCAGGGGGGTCACGGTACGAGCAGTACTTC. The encoded protein is CASSAPGGSRYEQYF. The gene calls are TRBV19 and TRBJ2-7; a possible D gene is TRBD1 (7 bases). From germline, CDR1 is LNHDA and CDR2 SQIVND (reference sequence). Trimming took off 5 bases at V and 4 bases at J, with 18 bases between the two ends. The CDR3 covers 15 residues.